One and the same sample provided the 25 T cell receptor beta chains below, sequenced in a study of blood T cell repertoires in COVID-19. The repertoire was sequenced with immunoSEQ multiplex PCR; TCRdb's copy has only in-frame clones and lacks some. The table has 170,000 or so clones, approximately 88% seen once; the top ten hold about 7%. The sample comprised peripheral blood. The receptors originated from a woman in her 40s with COVID-19, enrolled during active disease.

The chain employs TRBV11-2 and TRBJ2-7; D unresolved. Per the germline V gene, CDR1 is SGHAT and CDR2 is FQNNGV. Trimming stripped 2 bases from V and 6 bases from J, with 8 bases between. The CDR3 runs 12 residues. The DNA of the CDR3 is TGTGCCAGCAGCTTACATAGCTCCGAGCAGTACTTC. Residues: CASSLHSSEQYF.

The chain joins TRBV5-1 to TRBJ1-1; D uncertain. With 7 bases removed from V and 2 bases from J, the gap between germline ends came to 18 bases. This CDR3 contains 15 residues. Germline assignment: CDR1 SGHRS and CDR2 YFSETQ. The CDR3 DNA reads TGCGCCAGCGCGACGGGAACACCTATTAACACTGAAGCTTTCTTT. Translated: CASATGTPINTEAFF.

The chain joins TRBV4-1 to TRBJ1-1, with 7 nucleotides matching TRBD1. Per the germline V gene, CDR1 is MGHRA and CDR2 is YSYEKL. J was trimmed by 1 base and V by 3 bases; bases with no gene match: 5. This CDR3 contains 15 residues. The CDR3 loop is CASSHTGTANTEAFF. The CDR3 DNA reads as TGCGCCAGCAGCCATACCGGGACAGCGAACACTGAAGCTTTCTTT.

Written as DNA, the CDR3 is TGTGCCAGTAGCCCCAGGGGGCTGGGGAACACTGAAGCTTTCTTT. Protein product: CASSPRGLGNTEAFF. This chain links TRBV19 with TRBJ1-1, with 8 bases matching TRBD1. Germline assignment: CDR1 LNHDA and CDR2 SQIVND (reference sequence). Trimming removed 6 bases from V and 1 base from J; junction bases left unmatched: 7. The CDR3 runs 15 residues.

The chain recombines TRBV4-1 with TRBJ2-1; D is unclear. Germline assignment: CDR1 MGHRA and CDR2 YSYEKL. Trimming pared 0 bases from V and 9 bases from J, leaving 15 bases between. This CDR3 spans 15 amino acids. The chain's CDR3 is CASSQDGLGLGEQFF. CDR3 bases: TGCGCCAGCAGCCAAGACGGGTTGGGTCTGGGTGAGCAGTTCTTC.

V gene TRBV19 combines with J gene TRBJ1-3; a weak D match, TRBD1 (5 bases). CDR3 size: 16 residues. The germline gives CDR1 LNHDA, CDR2 SQIVND (reference sequence). The germline V and J ends were trimmed by 5 bases and 0 bases, with 14 bases remaining between them. The CDR3 DNA reads as TGTGCCAGTAGTGGAAGACGGGGGAGCTCTGGAAACACCATATATTTT. The encoded protein is CASSGRRGSSGNTIYF.

The chain employs TRBV7-2 and TRBJ2-5; tentatively, D is TRBD2 (7 bases). V shed 1 base and J shed 5 bases, with 17 bases lying between them. Germline V gene data show CDR1 as SGHTA and CDR2 as FQGNSA. The CDR3 extends over 16 amino acids. Here the CDR3 DNA reads TGTGCCAGCAGCTTAGGAAGCGGGACACGGATTGAGACCCAGTACTTC. Protein: CASSLGSGTRIETQYF. Complete variable domain (other parts from reference TRBV7-2 and TRBJ2-5): GAGVSQSPSNKVTEKGKDVELRCDPISGHTALYWYRQSLGQGLEFLIYFQGNSAPDKSGLPSDRFSAERTGGSVSTLTIQRTQQEDSAVYLCASSLGSGTRIETQYFGPGTRLLVL.

The chain has TRBV28 and TRBJ1-5; TRBD1 agrees at 7 bases. Germline loops: CDR1 MDHEN, CDR2 SYDVKM. V dropped 6 bases and J dropped 0; count of bases not matched to a gene: 8. This CDR3 has 16 residues. The CDR3 bases are TGTGCCAGCAGAGCCGGGACAGCCTATAGCAATCAGCCCCAGCATTTT. This sequence encodes CASRAGTAYSNQPQHF.

This clone has a single count. The genes are TRBV29-1 and TRBJ2-7; 12 nucleotides agree with TRBD2. Germline CDR1 reads SQVTM; CDR2 reads ANQGSEA. This CDR3 is built from 14 residues. V dropped 7 bases and J dropped 3; count of bases not matched to a gene: 7. The CDR3 spells CSAVTSGRIYEQYF. The CDR3 DNA follows: TGCAGCGCCGTAACTAGCGGGAGGATCTACGAGCAGTACTTC.

This clone appeared once. V and J are TRBV28 and TRBJ2-7, with 9 bases aligning to TRBD1. V shed 3 bases, J shed 3 bases, and the junction held 6 bases outside the gene matches. Germline-derived CDR1 and CDR2 are MDHEN and SYDVKM. This CDR3 has 15 amino acids. The CDR3 here is CASSFAGTGYYEQYF. The CDR3 coding sequence is TGTGCCAGCAGTTTCGCCGGGACAGGGTACTACGAGCAGTACTTC.

The rearrangement uses TRBV19 and TRBJ2-7; D may be TRBD2 (5 bases). Germline CDR1 and CDR2: LNHDA and SQIVND (reference sequence). This CDR3 contains 16 residues. V lost 4 bases and J lost 3, with 19 bases in between. CDR3 DNA: TGTGCCAGTAGTAGTTGGGGAGAGGGAGCACGCTACGAGCAGTACTTC. The encoded protein is CASSSWGEGARYEQYF.

This clone was seen repeatedly, ten times or more. The chain carries TRBV21-1 and TRBJ1-2; the table's D call TRBD1 went unverified against the DNA. TRBV21-1 is shown as a pseudogene. This CDR3 region has 16 residues. DNA for the CDR3: TGTGCCAGCAGCAAAGAAGGCAGGGACAAGTCCGGTGGCTACACCTTC. Translated, it gives CASSKEGRDKSGGYTF.

The chain employs TRBV6-1 and TRBJ2-1, with 9 nucleotides matching TRBD1. The CDR3 covers 16 residues. Germline CDR1 reads MNHNS; CDR2 reads SASEGT. Losses at the gene ends were 0 bases for V and 10 bases for J; bases not matched to a gene: 10. The DNA of the CDR3 is TGTGCCAGCAGTGAAGCTTTAGGGACAGGGCTCGGCGAGCAGTTCTTC. Translation: CASSEALGTGLGEQFF.

This chain joins TRBV9 and TRBJ1-2; D is unclear. The CDR3 is 13 amino acids. Germline-derived CDR1 and CDR2 are SGDLS and YYNGEE. With 3 bases removed from V and 4 bases from J, the gap between germline ends came to 10 bases. DNA for the CDR3: TGTGCCAGCAGCGCGTCCGGGGTCTATGGCTACACCTTC. It yields the protein CASSASGVYGYTF.

The chain links TRBV7-9 to TRBJ2-1; 11 nucleotides line up with TRBD2. Trimming removed 8 bases from V and 8 bases from J; junction bases left unmatched: 8. The length of the CDR3 is 14 residues. CDR1 and CDR2 (germline): SEHNR, FQNEAQ (reference sequence). This CDR3 is CASAVAGGDYEQFF. CDR3 DNA: TGTGCCAGCGCCGTAGCGGGAGGGGACTATGAGCAGTTCTTC.

This clone is a singleton in its sample. The gene calls are TRBV19 and TRBJ2-3; no definite D call. Germline V gene lookup returns CDR1 LNHDA and CDR2 SQIVND (reference sequence). Trimming took off 1 base at V and 0 bases at J, with 11 bases between the two ends. The CDR3 length is 16 residues. The CDR3 region is CASSIGGFSSTDTQYF. Here the CDR3 DNA reads TGTGCCAGTAGTATAGGAGGTTTTTCTAGCACAGATACGCAGTATTTT.

V and J are TRBV28 and TRBJ2-1, with TRBD2 matching 7 bases. CDR1 and CDR2 (germline): MDHEN, SYDVKM. With 3 bases clipped from V and 5 bases from J, the junction kept 10 bases outside the gene matches. The CDR3 consists of 16 residues. CDR3 nucleotide sequence: TGTGCCAGCAGTTTCCCGAGGGCGGGAGAACACAATGAGCAGTTCTTC. Protein sequence: CASSFPRAGEHNEQFF.

The CDR3 reads CATSDFTAAPNEKLFF. CDR3 DNA sequence: TGTGCCACCAGTGACTTCACAGCCGCACCTAATGAAAAACTGTTTTTT. The rearrangement joins TRBV24-1 to TRBJ1-4; D gene unclear. The CDR3 covers 16 residues. Germline loops: CDR1 KGHDR, CDR2 SFDVKD. V lost 4 bases and J lost 3, with 14 bases in between.

The genes are TRBV27 and TRBJ2-2, with 11 bases fitting TRBD2. This CDR3 has 16 amino acids. From germline, CDR1 is MNHEY and CDR2 SMNVEV (reference sequence). With V trimmed by 2 bases and J by 4 bases, 3 bases remained unmatched. Here the CDR3 reads CASSLGLAGGTGELFF. The CDR3 bases are TGTGCCAGCAGTTTAGGGCTAGCGGGAGGCACCGGGGAGCTGTTTTTT.

The chain links TRBV5-1 to TRBJ2-7, with a weak D call TRBD1 (6 bases). Germline CDR1 and CDR2: SGHRS and YFSETQ. This CDR3 has 16 residues. Trimming left V 1 base short and J 0 bases short, with 14 bases between. The CDR3 nucleotides read TGCGCCAGCAGCTTGACCAGTCCAGGGGTCTCCTACGAGCAGTACTTC. It translates to CASSLTSPGVSYEQYF.

The genes are TRBV19 and TRBJ1-1; 8 bases are a match to TRBD1. Germline V gene data show CDR1 as LNHDA and CDR2 as SQIVND (reference sequence). J lost 6 bases, V lost 1 base, and 4 bases had no gene match. This CDR3 has 14 amino acids. CDR3 sequence (DNA): TGTGCCAGTAGTATAGTCCCACAGGGGGCTGAAGCTTTCTTT. It is translated as CASSIVPQGAEAFF.

This chain uses TRBV5-1 with TRBJ2-5, with D possibly TRBD2 on 5 matching bases. Germline V gene lookup returns CDR1 SGHRS and CDR2 YFSETQ. Trimming took off 6 bases at V and 5 bases at J, with 8 bases between the two ends. The CDR3 has 11 amino acids. The CDR3 reads CASNGVETQYF. In DNA form, the CDR3 reads TGCGCCAGCAACGGGGTCGAGACCCAGTACTTC.

This clone came up once. J is TRBJ1-3 and V is TRBV5-1, with 7 bases matching TRBD1. The germline CDR1 and CDR2 sequences are SGHRS and YFSETQ. This CDR3 comprises 15 residues. V trimming: 0 bases; J trimming: 0 bases; junction bases outside the gene matches: 0. DNA for the CDR3: TGCGCCAGCAGCTTGGGGGACAGCTCTGGAAACACCATATATTTT. It translates to CASSLGDSSGNTIYF.

The rearrangement uses TRBV5-1 and TRBJ1-1, with D uncertain. Germline lookup yields CDR1 SGHRS and CDR2 YFSETQ. The CDR3 contains 15 residues. Trimming left V 0 bases short and J 1 base short, with 10 bases between. CDR3 coding DNA: TGCGCCAGCAGCTTGGGGCATGCTGGGAACACTGAAGCTTTCTTT. Its translation is CASSLGHAGNTEAFF.

This chain connects TRBV5-1 to TRBJ1-1, with 12 bases that match TRBD1. Germline assignment: CDR1 SGHRS and CDR2 YFSETQ. The length of the CDR3 is 15 residues. J lost 4 bases, V lost 3 bases, and 4 bases had no gene match. CDR3 DNA sequence: TGCGCCAGCAGCTGGGGGACAGGGGGCGGCACTGAAGCTTTCTTT. Amino acids: CASSWGTGGGTEAFF.